The 5 T cell receptor beta chains reported below all come from one sample, sequenced in a study of post-analysis software for immune sequencing data. Overall study findings and caveats: Relative to controls, patients had roughly five TRBV segments at higher frequency, with TRBV5-6, TRBV5-1 and TRBV20-1 among these.

For these TCRs, the target antigens are not known. Unique molecular identifiers were present in the TCR beta cDNA libraries. TCRdb itself ran the PCR reads through MiXCR, one entry per CDR3 protein. The sample records some 450,000 distinct CDR3 sequences, roughly 45% being singletons. The sequencing sample was made of blood. The receptor set was obtained from a girl aged 10-17 years with multiple sclerosis.

V usage is TRBV4-1 and J usage is TRBJ2-7, with no clear D. Trimming pared 1 base from V and 6 bases from J, leaving 10 bases between. Per germline, CDR1 MGHRA and CDR2 YSYEKL. There are 13 residues in the CDR3. The CDR3 spells CASSQVFNGEQYF. The CDR3 coding sequence is TGCGCCAGCAGCCAAGTGTTCAACGGCGAGCAGTACTTC.

V and J are TRBV20-1 and TRBJ1-2, with D tentatively TRBD1 (5 bases). This CDR3 region has 12 residues. Germline CDR1 is DFQATT and CDR2 is SNEGSKA (reference sequence). V was trimmed by 6 bases and J by 8 bases, leaving 16 bases between them. The CDR3 DNA follows: TGCAGTGCCCCCCCACCGGGGCCCGGCTACACCTTC. Its translation is CSAPPPGPGYTF.

The chain has TRBV6-1 and TRBJ2-7; TRBD1 might be the D (5 bases). Germline CDR1 reads MNHNS; CDR2 reads SASEGT. The ends were cut back, 1 base at V and 1 base at J, with 11 bases in the middle. The CDR3 is made up of 15 amino acids. The CDR3 nucleotides read TGTGCCAGCAGTGAAGAAGGGGCAGGGTCCTACGAGCAGTACTTC. It encodes CASSEEGAGSYEQYF.

This clonotype showed up just a few times. The chain recombines TRBV20-1 with TRBJ2-1, with D hard to call. V lost 5 bases, J lost 0 bases, and 8 bases lay in between. CDR1 and CDR2 (germline): DFQATT, SNEGSKA (reference sequence). The CDR3 is made up of 13 amino acids. Here the CDR3 DNA reads TGCAGTGCTGAGAGTAGCTCCTACAATGAGCAGTTCTTC. It specifies CSAESSSYNEQFF.

The chain has TRBV20-1 and TRBJ2-7; 7 nucleotides line up with TRBD1. The end of the DNA is better explained by TRBJ2-4, so the J call may be wrong. CDR3 length: 13 amino acids. Germline CDR1 and CDR2: DFQATT and SNEGSKA (reference sequence). The chain's CDR3 is CSARGEGANIQYF. DNA for the CDR3: TGCAGTGCTAGAGGAGAGGGGGCGAACATTCAGTACTTC.